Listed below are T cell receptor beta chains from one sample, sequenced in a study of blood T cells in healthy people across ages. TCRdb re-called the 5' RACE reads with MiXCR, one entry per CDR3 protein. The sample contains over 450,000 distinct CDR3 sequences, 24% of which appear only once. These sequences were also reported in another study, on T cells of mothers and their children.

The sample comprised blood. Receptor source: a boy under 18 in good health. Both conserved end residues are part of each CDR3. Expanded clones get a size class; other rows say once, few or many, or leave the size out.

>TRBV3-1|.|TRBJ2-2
CASSQEAGYTGELFF
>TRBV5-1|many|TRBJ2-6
CASNGANVLTF
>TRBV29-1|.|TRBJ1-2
CSVEDPGTNSYGYTF
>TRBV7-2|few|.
CARIRDSGNEQYF
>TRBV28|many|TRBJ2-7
CASSLEGGPYEQYF
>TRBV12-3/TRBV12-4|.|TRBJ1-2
CASSFGRGLGYTF
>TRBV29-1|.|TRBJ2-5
CSATGNTETQYF
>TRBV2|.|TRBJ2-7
CASSPGLILYEQYF
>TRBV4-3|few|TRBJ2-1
CASSQDPRASYNEQFF
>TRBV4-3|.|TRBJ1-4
CASSQGALATNEKLFF
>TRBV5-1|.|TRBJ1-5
CASSLGDTNSNQPQHF
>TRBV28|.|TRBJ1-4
CASGKQGATRKEKLFF
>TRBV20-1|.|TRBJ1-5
CSARDWAGGNQPQHF
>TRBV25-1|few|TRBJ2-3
CASSEPQTGWSTDTQYF
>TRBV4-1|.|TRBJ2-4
CASSQGLAGILAKNIQYF
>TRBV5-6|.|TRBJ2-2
CASRPAAGNTGELFF
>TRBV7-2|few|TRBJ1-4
CASSFGTPTNEKLFF
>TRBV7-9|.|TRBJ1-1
CASSLQGVGEAFF
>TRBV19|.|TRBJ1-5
CASGWTGINQPQHF
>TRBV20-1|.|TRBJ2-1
CSAKTSGLYNEQFF
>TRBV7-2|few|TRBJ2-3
CASSLGTSGAPLGDTQYF
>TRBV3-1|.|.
CASSRGQGNSEQYF
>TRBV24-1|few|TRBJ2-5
CATRSWQQETQYF
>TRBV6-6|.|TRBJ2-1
CASSYGTGSYNEQFF
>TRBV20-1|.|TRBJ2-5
CSGGQRQETQYF
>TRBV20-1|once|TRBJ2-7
CSAASDRDHEQYF
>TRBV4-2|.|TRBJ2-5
CASRANGLAETQYF
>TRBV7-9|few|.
CASSSQTAGQFF
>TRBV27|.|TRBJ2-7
CASSFPGTPSYEQYF
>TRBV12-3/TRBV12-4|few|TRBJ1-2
CASSLESTVYDYTF
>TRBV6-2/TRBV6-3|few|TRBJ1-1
CASSYRGLLNTEAFF
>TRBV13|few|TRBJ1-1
CASSSIKIRDRANTEAFF
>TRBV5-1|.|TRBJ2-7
CASSIASGDSYEQYF
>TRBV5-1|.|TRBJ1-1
CASSLRSGRNTEAFF
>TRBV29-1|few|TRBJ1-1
CSVERRGKNTEAFF
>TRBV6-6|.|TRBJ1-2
CASTEDGYGYTF
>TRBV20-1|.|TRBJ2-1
CSARAELAGNEQFF
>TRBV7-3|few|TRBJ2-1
CAGSDRAAGTITYNEQFF
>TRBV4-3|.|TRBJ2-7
CASSQDLAGSSYEQYF
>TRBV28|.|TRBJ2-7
CASSSSAGDATYEQYF
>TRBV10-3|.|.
CAISEYTSNNEQFF